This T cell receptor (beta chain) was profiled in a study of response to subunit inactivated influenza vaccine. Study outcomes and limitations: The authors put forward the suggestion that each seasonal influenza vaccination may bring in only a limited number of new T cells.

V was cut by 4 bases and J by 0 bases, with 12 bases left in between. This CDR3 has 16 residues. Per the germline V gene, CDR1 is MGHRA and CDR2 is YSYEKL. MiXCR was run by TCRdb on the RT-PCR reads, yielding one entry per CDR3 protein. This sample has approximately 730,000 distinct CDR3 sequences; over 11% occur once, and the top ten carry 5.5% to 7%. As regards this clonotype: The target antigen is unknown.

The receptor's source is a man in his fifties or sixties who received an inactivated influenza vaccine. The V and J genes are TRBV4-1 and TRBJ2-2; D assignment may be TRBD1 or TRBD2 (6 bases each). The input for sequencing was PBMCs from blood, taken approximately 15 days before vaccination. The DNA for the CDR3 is TGCGCCAGCAGCCTACAGGGACTGGCGAACACCGGGGAGCTGTTTTTT. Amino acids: CASSLQGLANTGELFF.